This entry lists 11 T cell receptor beta chains sequenced from one sample in a study of identifying expanded T cells in peripheral blood. Measured with immunoSEQ multiplex PCR; TCRdb has only the in-frame clones, and not every one. The table shows 100,000 to 150,000 clones, with 84% occurring only once. The sequencing sample was made of blood. Source of these receptors: a person aged 18-70 years in good health.

In this sample, this clone turned up once. V is TRBV19 and J is TRBJ1-2; D ambiguous. CDR1 is LNHDA and CDR2 is SQIVND in the germline V gene (reference sequence). V lost 1 base to trimming and J lost 8 bases, with 17 bases between them. The CDR3 contains 15 residues. The CDR3 loop reads CASSIATRMGYGYTF. The CDR3 region has the DNA TGTGCCAGTAGTATAGCCACCAGGATGGGCTACGGCTACACCTTC.

The table lists this clone with a few counts. V gene TRBV15 combines with J gene TRBJ2-5; D remains ambiguous. The CDR3 has 15 residues. CDR1 is LNHNV, CDR2 YYDKDF, per germline (reference sequence). V was pared by 1 base and J by 2 bases, with 11 bases between. The CDR3 is CATSRGVSLQETQYF. In nucleotides, the CDR3 is TGTGCCACCAGCAGAGGGGTTAGTCTGCAAGAGACCCAGTACTTC.

The chain has TRBV18 and TRBJ2-7, with D perhaps matching TRBD1 (6 bases). The CDR3 contains 20 residues. Germline V CDR1 and CDR2: KGHSH, LQKENI. V was shortened by 3 bases and J by 7 bases, with 34 bases between the two germline ends. The CDR3 sequence is CASSPDDLGQSGKGEEEQYF. The CDR3 nucleotides read TGTGCCAGCTCACCGGATGATCTTGGACAGTCGGGAAAGGGAGAAGAAGAGCAGTACTTC.

J is TRBJ2-4 and V is TRBV11-2; a weak D match, TRBD2 (6 bases). The CDR3 extends over 15 amino acids. Germline-derived CDR1 and CDR2 are SGHAT and FQNNGV. Trimming shortened V by 0 bases and J by 6 bases, and 12 bases separated the two germline ends. The CDR3 is CASSLEGEVGNIQYF. For the CDR3, the DNA is TGTGCCAGCAGCTTAGAAGGGGAGGTTGGAAACATTCAGTACTTC.

This chain connects TRBV6-6 to TRBJ1-6; 8 nucleotides match TRBD1. Trimming at V came to 2 bases and at J to 9 bases, leaving 6 bases not matched to a gene. CDR1 and CDR2 from the germline V gene are MNHNY and SVGAGI (reference sequence). The CDR3 length is 15 residues. This chain's CDR3 is CASSYDRGFSSPLHF. CDR3 in DNA: TGTGCCAGCAGTTACGACAGGGGTTTTAGTTCACCCCTCCACTTT.

The J gene is TRBJ2-2, the V gene TRBV16; no firm D call. CDR3 length: 14 residues. Germline loops: CDR1 KGHSY, CDR2 FQNENV. The ends were cut back, 0 bases at V and 5 bases at J, with 7 bases in the middle. The CDR3 here is CASSQSYETGELFF. In DNA form, the CDR3 reads TGTGCCAGCAGCCAATCGTACGAAACCGGGGAGCTGTTTTTT.

V usage is TRBV2 and J usage is TRBJ1-2; tentatively, D is TRBD1 (5 bases). V was shortened by 8 bases and J by 8 bases, with 27 bases between the two germline ends. Germline V lookup: CDR1 SNHLY, CDR2 FYNNEI. CDR3 length equals 16 residues. The CDR3 DNA follows: TGTGCCAGCGCGAGCTCGCGGGGAAGAGACAGTAGCGGCTACACCTTC. Its translation is CASASSRGRDSSGYTF.

The V call is TRBV5-1, the J call TRBJ2-1, with TRBD2 matching 8 bases. This CDR3 has 16 residues. The germline V gene encodes CDR1 SGHRS and CDR2 YFSETQ. The junction had 12 bases not matched to a gene; V was cut back by 0 bases and J by 10 bases. The CDR3 nucleotides read TGCGCCAGCAGCTTGGTAGATAGCGGGGCGACTAGGGAGCAGTTCTTC. This codes for CASSLVDSGATREQFF.

The V call is TRBV15, the J call TRBJ2-7, with D maybe TRBD2 (6 bases). The length of the CDR3 is 17 residues. With 3 bases removed from V and 0 bases from J, the gap between germline ends came to 18 bases. CDR1 and CDR2 from the germline V gene are LNHNV and YYDKDF (reference sequence). CDR3 DNA sequence: TGTGCCACCAGCAGGGGTTCCGGGACTCCCAACTCCTACGAGCAGTACTTC. This codes for CATSRGSGTPNSYEQYF.

The CDR3 DNA reads TGCGCCAGCAGCCAAGTGTGGAACACTGAAGCTTTCTTT. Residues: CASSQVWNTEAFF. The J gene is TRBJ1-1, the V gene TRBV4-3; D is undetermined. Germline CDR1 reads LGHNA; CDR2 reads YSLEER. V lost 1 base and J 1 base, leaving 4 bases between the germline ends. The CDR3 is 13 amino acids.

The chain links TRBV30 to TRBJ1-2; D is possibly TRBD1 (5 bases). V was cut by 4 bases and J by 3 bases, with 18 bases left in between. Germline V CDR1 and CDR2: GTSNPN, SVGIG (reference sequence). This CDR3 has 15 amino acids. The CDR3, as DNA: TGTGCCTGGACTCTCTGGACGGGGCCAGACTATGGCTACACCTTC. Encoded protein: CAWTLWTGPDYGYTF. The full variable domain, in which reference TRBV30 and TRBJ1-2 provide the parts outside the CDR3, is SQTIHQWPATLVQPVGSPLSLECTVEGTSNPNLYWYRQAAGRGLQLLFYSVGIGQISSEVPQNLSASRPQDRQFILSSKKLLLSDSGFYLCAWTLWTGPDYGYTFGSGTRLTVV.